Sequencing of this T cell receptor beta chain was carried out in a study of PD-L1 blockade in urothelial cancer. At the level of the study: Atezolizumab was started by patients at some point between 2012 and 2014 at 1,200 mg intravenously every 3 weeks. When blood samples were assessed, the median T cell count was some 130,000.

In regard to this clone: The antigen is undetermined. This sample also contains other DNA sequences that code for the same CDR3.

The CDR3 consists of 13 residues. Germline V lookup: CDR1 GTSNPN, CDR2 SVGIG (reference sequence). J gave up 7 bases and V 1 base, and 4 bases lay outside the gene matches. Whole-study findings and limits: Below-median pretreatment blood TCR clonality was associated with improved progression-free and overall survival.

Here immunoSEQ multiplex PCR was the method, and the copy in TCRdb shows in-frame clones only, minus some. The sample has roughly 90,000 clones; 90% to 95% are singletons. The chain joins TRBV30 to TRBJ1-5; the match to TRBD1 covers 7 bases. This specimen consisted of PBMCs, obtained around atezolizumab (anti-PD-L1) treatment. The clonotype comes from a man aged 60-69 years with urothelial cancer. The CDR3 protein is CAWSGGGGQPQHF. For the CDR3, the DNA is TGTGCCTGGAGTGGAGGGGGCGGGCAGCCCCAGCATTTT.